This TCR beta chain was captured in a study of blood T cell repertoires in COVID-19. The method was immunoSEQ multiplex PCR; TCRdb's version includes in-frame clones alone and lacks a portion of them. This sample has roughly 140,000 clones, with 70% to 90% found just once. CDR3 length equals 15 residues. Germline values: CDR1 WNHNN, CDR2 SYGVQD (reference sequence). V trimming: 5 bases; J trimming: 5 bases; junction bases outside the gene matches: 8. V is TRBV10-1 and J is TRBJ2-3; 9 nucleotides align to TRBD2. This receptor was identified in a woman aged 60-70 years with COVID-19, enrolled during active disease. The specimen was peripheral blood. CDR3 nucleotides: TGCGCCAGCAGTCAAGCTAGCGGGAACCTAGATACGCAGTATTTT. It yields the protein CASSQASGNLDTQYF.